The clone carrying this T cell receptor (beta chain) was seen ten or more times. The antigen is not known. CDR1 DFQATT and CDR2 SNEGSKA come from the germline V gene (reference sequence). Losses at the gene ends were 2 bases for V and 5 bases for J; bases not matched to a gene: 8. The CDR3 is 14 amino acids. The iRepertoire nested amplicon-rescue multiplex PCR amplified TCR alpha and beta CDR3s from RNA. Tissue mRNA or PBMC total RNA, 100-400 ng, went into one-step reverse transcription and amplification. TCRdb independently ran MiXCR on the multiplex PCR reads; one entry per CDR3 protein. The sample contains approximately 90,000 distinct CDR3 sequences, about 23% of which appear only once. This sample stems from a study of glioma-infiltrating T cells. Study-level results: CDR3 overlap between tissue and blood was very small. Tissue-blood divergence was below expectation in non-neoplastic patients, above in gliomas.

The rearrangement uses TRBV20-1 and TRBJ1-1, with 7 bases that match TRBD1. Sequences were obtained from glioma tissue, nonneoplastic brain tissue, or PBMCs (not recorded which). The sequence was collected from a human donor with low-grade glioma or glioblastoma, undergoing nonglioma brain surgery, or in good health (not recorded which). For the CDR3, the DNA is TGCAGTGCTAGACTAGGGGGCGCGGGGACTGAAGCTTTCTTT. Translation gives CSARLGGAGTEAFF.